This T cell receptor (beta chain) was identified in a study of blood T cell repertoires in COVID-19. Study details: Spain, Italy and the United States supplied samples that represented acute and convalescent COVID-19. PBMCs, B-cell-depleted T cells, or T cells provided the cDNA or gDNA that made up the material.

CDR3 length: 12 residues. TCRdb's copy holds only in-frame clones and misses some; the assay was immunoSEQ multiplex PCR. The sample includes 100,000 to 150,000 clones, roughly nine tenths of them seen just once. Input material: peripheral blood. The V and J genes are TRBV7-5 and TRBJ1-2. TRBV7-5 is termed a pseudogene. The sequence came from a human donor in a cohort sampled during active COVID-19. The CDR3 bases are TGTGTCAGAAGCTACTTAGTCTATGGCTACACCTTC. This encodes CVRSYLVYGYTF.